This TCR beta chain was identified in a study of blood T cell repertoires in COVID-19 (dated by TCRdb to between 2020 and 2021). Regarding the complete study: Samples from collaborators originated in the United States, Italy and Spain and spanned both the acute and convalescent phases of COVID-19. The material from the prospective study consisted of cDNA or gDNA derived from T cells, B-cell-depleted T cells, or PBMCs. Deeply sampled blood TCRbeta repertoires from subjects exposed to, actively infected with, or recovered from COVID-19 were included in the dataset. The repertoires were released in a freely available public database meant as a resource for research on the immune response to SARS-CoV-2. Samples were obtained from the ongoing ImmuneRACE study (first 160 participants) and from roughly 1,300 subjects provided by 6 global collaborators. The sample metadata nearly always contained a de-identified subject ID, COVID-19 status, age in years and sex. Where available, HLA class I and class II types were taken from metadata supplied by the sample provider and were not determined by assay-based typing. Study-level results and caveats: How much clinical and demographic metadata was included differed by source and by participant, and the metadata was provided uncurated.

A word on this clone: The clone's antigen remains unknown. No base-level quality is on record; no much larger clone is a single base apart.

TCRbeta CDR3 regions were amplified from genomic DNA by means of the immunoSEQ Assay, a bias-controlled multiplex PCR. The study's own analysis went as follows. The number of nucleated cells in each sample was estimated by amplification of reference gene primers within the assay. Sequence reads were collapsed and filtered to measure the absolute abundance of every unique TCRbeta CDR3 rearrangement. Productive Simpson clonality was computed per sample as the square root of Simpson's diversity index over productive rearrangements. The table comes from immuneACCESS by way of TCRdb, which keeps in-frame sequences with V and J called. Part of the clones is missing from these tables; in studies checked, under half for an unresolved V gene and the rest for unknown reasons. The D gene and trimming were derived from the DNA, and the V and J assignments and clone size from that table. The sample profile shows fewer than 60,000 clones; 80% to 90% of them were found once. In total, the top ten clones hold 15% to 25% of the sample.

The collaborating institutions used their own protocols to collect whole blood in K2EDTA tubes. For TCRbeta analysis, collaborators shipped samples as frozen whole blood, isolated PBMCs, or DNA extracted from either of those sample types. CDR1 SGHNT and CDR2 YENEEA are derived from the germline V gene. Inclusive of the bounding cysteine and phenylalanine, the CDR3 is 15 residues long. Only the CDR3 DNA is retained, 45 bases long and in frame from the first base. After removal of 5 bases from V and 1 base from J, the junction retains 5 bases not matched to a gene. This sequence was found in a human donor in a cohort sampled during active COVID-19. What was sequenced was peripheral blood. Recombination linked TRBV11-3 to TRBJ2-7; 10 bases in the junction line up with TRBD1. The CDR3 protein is CASSPGTGESYEQYF. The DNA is TGTGCCAGCAGCCCCGGGACAGGGGAATCCTACGAGCAGTACTTC.